A single sample is the source of the 25 T cell receptor beta chains below, sequenced in a study of cytomegalovirus exposure and HLA in healthy donors. Use of 60 Vbeta and 13 Jbeta primers characterized the PCR. Sequenced by immunoSEQ multiplex PCR; TCRdb stores in-frame clones only, minus some. The sample has about 52,000 clones, 72% seen once; the top ten hold around a tenth. The source material was PBMCs. These receptors all stem from a woman aged 45-65 years in good health and CMV-seronegative.

The J gene is TRBJ1-5, the V gene TRBV28, with 7 bases identical to TRBD1. Trimming removed 5 bases from V and 7 bases from J; junction bases left unmatched: 5. This CDR3 comprises 13 residues. In germline, CDR1 is MDHEN, CDR2 SYDVKM. The CDR3 sequence: CASSPTGAQPQHF. Written as DNA, the CDR3 is TGTGCCAGCAGTCCCACAGGGGCCCAGCCCCAGCATTTT. Full variable domain (remainder filled in from reference TRBV28 and TRBJ1-5): DVKVTQSSRYLVKRTGEKVFLECVQDMDHENMFWYRQDPGLGLRLIYFSYDVKMKEKGDIPEGYSVSREKKERFSLILESASTNQTSMYLCASSPTGAQPQHFGDGTRLSIL.

Note on this clone: The junction and the germline gene differ at one end; a read error may be behind it. The J gene is TRBJ2-1, the V gene TRBV5-1; 7 bases align to TRBD1. CDR1 is SGHRS, CDR2 YFSETQ, per germline. The CDR3 runs 14 residues. CDR3 sequence: CAISWDRPYNEQFF. The CDR3 bases are TGCGCCATCAGCTGGGACAGACCCTACAATGAGCAGTTCTTC.

This sequence joins TRBV2 and TRBJ2-1; 10 bases are a match to TRBD1. With 6 bases clipped from V and 16 bases from J, the junction kept 12 bases outside the gene matches. In germline, CDR1 is SNHLY, CDR2 FYNNEI. The CDR3 sequence is 13 residues long. The CDR3 reads CASSAGQGGVKFF. In DNA form, the CDR3 reads TGTGCCAGCAGCGCAGGACAGGGGGGAGTAAAATTCTTC.

This clone was seen only once. The rearrangement links TRBV9 to TRBJ1-1; 7 bases agree with TRBD1. CDR3 size: 17 residues. Germline V lookup: CDR1 SGDLS, CDR2 YYNGEE. Losses at the gene ends were 0 bases for V and 0 bases for J; bases not matched to a gene: 8. DNA for the CDR3: TGTGCCAGCAGCGTAGGGCCGGGGACAGCCATGAACACTGAAGCTTTCTTT. As protein: CASSVGPGTAMNTEAFF.

The CDR3 is CASSFSTGTGTYEQYF. The CDR3 nucleotides are TGTGCCAGCAGTTTCTCTACCGGGACAGGGACCTACGAGCAGTACTTC. The V call is TRBV28, the J call TRBJ2-7; 9 bases agree with TRBD1. V was clipped by 3 bases and J by 2 bases; unmatched bases: 8. CDR1 MDHEN and CDR2 SYDVKM come from the germline V gene. The CDR3 sequence is 16 residues long.

This chain connects TRBV30 to TRBJ1-2; possible D gene TRBD1, 5 bases. Trimming took off 4 bases at V and 0 bases at J, with 9 bases between the two ends. The CDR3 is 13 residues long. Germline V lookup: CDR1 GTSNPN, CDR2 SVGIG (reference sequence). The CDR3 protein is CAWMGLSNYGYTF. CDR3 nucleotide sequence: TGTGCCTGGATGGGACTTTCTAACTATGGCTACACCTTC.

The chain carries TRBV2 and TRBJ1-6, with 7 bases aligning to TRBD1. Trimming removed 6 bases from V and 0 bases from J; junction bases left unmatched: 2. From germline, CDR1 is SNHLY and CDR2 FYNNEI. The CDR3 covers 15 residues. The CDR3 region is CASRQGSSYNSPLHF. The DNA for the CDR3 is TGTGCCAGCAGACAGGGGAGCTCCTATAATTCACCCCTCCACTTT.

J is TRBJ1-4 and V is TRBV19; D is perhaps TRBD1 (5 bases). The germline V gene encodes CDR1 LNHDA and CDR2 SQIVND (reference sequence). The CDR3 covers 14 residues. V was pared by 4 bases and J by 14 bases, with 20 bases between. The CDR3 coding sequence is TGTGCCAGTAGTACCTCGGGACTCCGTTTGTCTCTGTTTTTT. This translates into CASSTSGLRLSLFF. The variable domain in full, with the rest retrieved from reference TRBV19 and TRBJ1-4, is DGGITQSPKYLFRKEGQNVTLSCEQNLNHDAMYWYRQDPGQGLRLIYYSQIVNDFQKGDIAEGYSVSREKKESFPLTVTSAQKNPTAFYLCASSTSGLRLSLFFGSGTQLSVL.

The V gene is TRBV4-2, the J gene TRBJ2-1; maybe TRBD2 (5 bases). This CDR3 contains 14 residues. Trimming shortened V by 3 bases and J by 4 bases, and 10 bases separated the two germline ends. CDR1 and CDR2 from the germline V gene are LGHNA and YNFKEQ. CDR3 DNA: TGTGCCAGCAGCCAGGAAACTAGATACAATGAGCAGTTCTTC. Protein sequence: CASSQETRYNEQFF.

This sequence joins TRBV19 and TRBJ2-3, with 10 bases matching TRBD2. CDR3 length: 16 residues. V gave up 5 bases and J gave up 5 bases; unmatched junction bases: 10. CDR1 is LNHDA, CDR2 SQIVND, per germline (reference sequence). CDR3 coding DNA: TGTGCCAGTAGTGGCCGGACTAGCGGCCTCAGAGATACGCAGTATTTT. Translating gives CASSGRTSGLRDTQYF.

The V gene is TRBV6-1, the J gene TRBJ1-5; possibly TRBD1 for D (5 bases). The CDR3 has 14 amino acids. Per germline, CDR1 MNHNS and CDR2 SASEGT. Trimming took 2 bases from V and 6 from J, leaving 11 bases between them. The CDR3 bases are TGTGCCAGCAGTGAATGGCCGGGGGGTCAGCCCCAGCATTTT. It translates to CASSEWPGGQPQHF.

This clone was seen many times. The J gene is TRBJ2-1, the V gene TRBV5-4, with D perhaps matching TRBD2 (7 bases). V was clipped by 5 bases and J by 3 bases, with 12 bases between them. This CDR3 is 14 amino acids long. The germline V gene encodes CDR1 SGHNT and CDR2 YYREEE (reference sequence). DNA for the CDR3: TGTGCCAGCAGAGAGGGGGGGGACTACAATGAGCAGTTCTTC. Amino acid sequence: CASREGGDYNEQFF. The complete variable domain, with remaining parts taken from reference TRBV5-4 and TRBJ2-1, reads ETGVTQSPTHLIKTRGQQVTLRCSSQSGHNTVSWYQQALGQGPQFIFQYYREEENGRGNFPPRFSGLQFPNYSSELNVNALELDDSALYLCASREGGDYNEQFFGPGTRLTVL.

The chain combines TRBV4-1 with TRBJ1-1; a possible D gene is TRBD1 (5 bases). Looked up from germline, CDR1 is MGHRA and CDR2 is YSYEKL. Trimming pared 0 bases from V and 5 bases from J, leaving 10 bases between. The CDR3 runs to 14 residues. CDR3 amino acids: CASSQDRRGTEAFF. The DNA of the CDR3 is TGCGCCAGCAGCCAAGACAGACGGGGGACTGAAGCTTTCTTT.

This clone has just a few counts. The chain employs TRBV30 and TRBJ2-7; no clear D gene. The CDR3 runs to 12 residues. Germline CDR1 reads GTSNPN; CDR2 reads SVGIG (reference sequence). V was shortened by 2 bases and J by 3 bases, with 8 bases between the two germline ends. CDR3 loop: CAWSLSVYEQYF. DNA for the CDR3: TGTGCCTGGAGTCTGTCGGTCTACGAGCAGTACTTC.

This chain uses TRBV10-3 with TRBJ2-7; 7 bases fit TRBD1. Germline loops: CDR1 ENHRY, CDR2 SYGVKD. V shed 4 bases, J shed 2 bases, and the junction held 2 bases outside the gene matches. The CDR3 has 13 amino acids. CDR3 bases: TGTGCCATCAGTGGGACAGGAACCTACGAGCAGTACTTC. Translating gives CAISGTGTYEQYF.

The chain joins TRBV6-1 to TRBJ1-4, with 7 bases identical to TRBD1. The CDR3 length is 15 residues. Germline V gene data show CDR1 as MNHNS and CDR2 as SASEGT. V shed 6 bases and J 4 bases; nucleotides not matched to a gene: 8. The CDR3 loop is CASRALQGLNEKLFF. The CDR3, as DNA: TGTGCCAGCAGAGCGTTACAGGGGCTTAATGAAAAACTGTTTTTT.

V usage is TRBV29-1 and J usage is TRBJ1-2; D is possibly TRBD1 (6 bases). V lost 7 bases and J lost 6, with 18 bases in between. Germline V lookup: CDR1 SQVTM, CDR2 ANQGSEA. This CDR3 comprises 13 residues. Here the CDR3 DNA reads TGCAGCGCCGACGAGAGGGGGTACGATGGCTACACCTTC. This codes for CSADERGYDGYTF.

Only a few counts were recorded for this clone. V gene TRBV2 combines with J gene TRBJ2-5; D is unresolved. Trimming stripped 4 bases from V and 5 bases from J, with 11 bases between. Germline CDR1 is SNHLY and CDR2 is FYNNEI. This CDR3 comprises 13 residues. The CDR3 DNA is TGTGCCAGCAGTGGAGAGTCCCGGGAGACCCAGTACTTC. Amino acid sequence: CASSGESRETQYF.

The CDR3 is CASSSFPRGRGDTQYF. CDR3 nucleotides: TGTGCCAGCAGCTCCTTTCCCAGGGGGCGTGGAGATACGCAGTATTTT. This chain joins TRBV7-2 and TRBJ2-3; 8 bases are shared with TRBD1. The CDR3 has 16 residues. Trimming removed 4 bases from V and 5 bases from J; junction bases left unmatched: 11. Germline V CDR1 and CDR2: SGHTA, FQGNSA. Filled out from reference TRBV7-2 and TRBJ2-3, the complete variable domain reads GAGVSQSPSNKVTEKGKDVELRCDPISGHTALYWYRQSLGQGLEFLIYFQGNSAPDKSGLPSDRFSAERTGGSVSTLTIQRTQQEDSAVYLCASSSFPRGRGDTQYFGPGTRLTVL.

The chain uses TRBV13 and TRBJ1-2; 8 bases agree with TRBD1. CDR3 length equals 14 residues. Losses at the gene ends were 5 bases for V and 4 bases for J; bases not matched to a gene: 6. The germline gives CDR1 PRHDT, CDR2 FYEKMQ (reference sequence). CDR3 in amino acids: CASSRDRPSYGYTF. In DNA form, the CDR3 reads TGTGCCAGCAGCCGGGACAGGCCTAGCTATGGCTACACCTTC.

This clone appeared a few times. This chain uses TRBV29-1 with TRBJ2-3; TRBD2 agrees at 10 bases. V gave up 4 bases and J gave up 4 bases; unmatched junction bases: 2. CDR1 and CDR2 from the germline V gene are SQVTM and ANQGSEA. The CDR3 is made up of 13 amino acids. This CDR3 is CSVGLAGSDTQYF. Here the CDR3 DNA reads TGCAGCGTTGGACTAGCGGGTTCAGATACGCAGTATTTT.

CDR3 protein: CASSFPSQAENTGELFF. The DNA of the CDR3 is TGTGCCAGCAGTTTTCCAAGTCAGGCTGAGAACACCGGGGAGCTGTTTTTT. The chain combines TRBV2 with TRBJ2-2; D is unresolved. CDR1 and CDR2 from the germline V gene are SNHLY and FYNNEI. This CDR3 has 17 residues. Trimming took off 5 bases at V and 1 base at J, with 17 bases between the two ends.

This clone appeared once. J is TRBJ1-2 and V is TRBV9, with 7 bases lining up with TRBD1. V trimming: 4 bases; J trimming: 3 bases; junction bases outside the gene matches: 3. CDR1 and CDR2 from the germline V gene are SGDLS and YYNGEE. The CDR3 is 13 amino acids. The CDR3 DNA sequence: TGTGCCAGCAGCACCGGGACAGACTATGGCTACACCTTC. It is translated as CASSTGTDYGYTF.

The rearrangement joins TRBV28 to TRBJ2-5; 9 positions agree with TRBD1. V lost 5 bases and J lost 4; bases outside the gene matches: 8. This CDR3 region has 15 residues. Germline values: CDR1 MDHEN, CDR2 SYDVKM. In DNA form, the CDR3 reads TGTGCCAGCAGTCGACTCCGGGACAGGGTAGAGACCCAGTACTTC. Amino acids: CASSRLRDRVETQYF.

This clone was found a few times. One end of the junction is discordant with germline, which a read error may explain. The genes are TRBV28 and TRBJ1-2; D not resolved. CDR1 and CDR2 (germline): MDHEN, SYDVKM. The CDR3 is 11 residues long. Here the CDR3 reads CASSRTREPSF. In nucleotides, the CDR3 is TGTGCCAGCAGTCGTACCCGGGAACCAAGCTTC.